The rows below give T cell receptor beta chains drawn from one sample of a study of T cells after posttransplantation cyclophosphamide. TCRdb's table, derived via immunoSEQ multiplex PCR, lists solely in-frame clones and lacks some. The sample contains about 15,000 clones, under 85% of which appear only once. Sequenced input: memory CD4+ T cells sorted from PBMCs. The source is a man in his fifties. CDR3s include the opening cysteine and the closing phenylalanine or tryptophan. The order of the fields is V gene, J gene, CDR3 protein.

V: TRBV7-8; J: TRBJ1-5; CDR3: CASSLQVGAQPQHF
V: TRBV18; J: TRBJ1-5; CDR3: CASSPNPQGRQPQHF
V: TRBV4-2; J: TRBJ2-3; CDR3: CASSPLAGVGDTQYF
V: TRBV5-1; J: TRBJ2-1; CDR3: CASSLRSRTENSYNEQFF
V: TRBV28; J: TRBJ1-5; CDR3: CASSFINQPQHF
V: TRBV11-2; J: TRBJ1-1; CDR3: CASSSPFGGSLAFF
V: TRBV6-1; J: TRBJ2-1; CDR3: CASRLAGSGEQFF
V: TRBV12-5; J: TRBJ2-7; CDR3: CASGLEKMTGDSYEQYF
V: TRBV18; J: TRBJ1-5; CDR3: CASSPDRNQPQHF
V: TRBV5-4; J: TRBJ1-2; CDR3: CASSTGGNYGYTF
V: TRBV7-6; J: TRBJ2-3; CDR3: CASSKLAGGSTDTQYF
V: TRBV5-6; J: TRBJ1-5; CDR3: CASSVTGGLYQPQHF
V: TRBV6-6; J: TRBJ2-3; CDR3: CASSYGQGGDTQYF
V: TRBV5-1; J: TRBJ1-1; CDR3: CASNSAIQGAEAFF
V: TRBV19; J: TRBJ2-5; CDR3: CASSSQGRETQYF
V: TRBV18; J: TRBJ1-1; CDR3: CASSPRREGTEAFF
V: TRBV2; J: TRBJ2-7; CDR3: CASSGTSGGEQYF
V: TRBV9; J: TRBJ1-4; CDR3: CASSPRDRADEKLFF
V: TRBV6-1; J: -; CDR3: CASSGTGTGIHEQYF
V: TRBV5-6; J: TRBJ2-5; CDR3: CASSQGQQETQYF